One sample yielded the 4 T cell receptor beta chains listed below, sequenced in a study of blood T cell repertoires in COVID-19. Sequencing used immunoSEQ multiplex PCR; TCRdb keeps in-frame clones, though not all of them. The table lists roughly 210,000 clones, around 80% of them singletons. The sample was peripheral blood. These receptors were collected from a woman of 80 years or more with COVID-19, enrolled during active disease.

V usage is TRBV7-6 and J usage is TRBJ2-7, with TRBD1 identical over 7 bases. V gave up 3 bases and J gave up 3 bases; unmatched junction bases: 2. The CDR3 spans 13 residues. CDR1 and CDR2 (germline): SGHVS, FNYEAQ. The CDR3 nucleotides are TGTGCCAGCAGCTTCGGACAGGTCTACGAGCAGTACTTC. It codes for CASSFGQVYEQYF.

The rearrangement links TRBV15 to TRBJ2-5; a weak D match, TRBD1 (6 bases). The CDR3 length is 16 residues. Looked up from germline, CDR1 is LNHNV and CDR2 is YYDKDF (reference sequence). Trimming cost V 2 bases and J 1 base, with 14 bases left between them. In DNA, the CDR3 is TGTGCCACCAGCAGACAGGGGCGAATCCTCCAAGAGACCCAGTACTTC. Encoded protein: CATSRQGRILQETQYF.

The chain is built from TRBV29-1 and TRBJ2-1; D might be TRBD2 (7 bases). The CDR3 extends over 14 amino acids. V was clipped by 6 bases and J by 11 bases, with 23 bases between them. Germline V gene data show CDR1 as SQVTM and CDR2 as ANQGSEA. DNA of the CDR3: TGCAGCGTGGTTCTCACCGGGGGGCCTGGCAAGCAGTTCTTC. This codes for CSVVLTGGPGKQFF.

This sequence joins TRBV2 and TRBJ2-2, with D perhaps matching TRBD2 (7 bases). Germline CDR1 and CDR2: SNHLY and FYNNEI. The CDR3 runs 14 residues. V lost 5 bases to trimming and J lost 4 bases, with 11 bases between them. CDR3 region: CASSTGGRTGELFF. Written as DNA, the CDR3 is TGTGCCAGCAGTACGGGGGGCCGCACCGGGGAGCTGTTTTTT.